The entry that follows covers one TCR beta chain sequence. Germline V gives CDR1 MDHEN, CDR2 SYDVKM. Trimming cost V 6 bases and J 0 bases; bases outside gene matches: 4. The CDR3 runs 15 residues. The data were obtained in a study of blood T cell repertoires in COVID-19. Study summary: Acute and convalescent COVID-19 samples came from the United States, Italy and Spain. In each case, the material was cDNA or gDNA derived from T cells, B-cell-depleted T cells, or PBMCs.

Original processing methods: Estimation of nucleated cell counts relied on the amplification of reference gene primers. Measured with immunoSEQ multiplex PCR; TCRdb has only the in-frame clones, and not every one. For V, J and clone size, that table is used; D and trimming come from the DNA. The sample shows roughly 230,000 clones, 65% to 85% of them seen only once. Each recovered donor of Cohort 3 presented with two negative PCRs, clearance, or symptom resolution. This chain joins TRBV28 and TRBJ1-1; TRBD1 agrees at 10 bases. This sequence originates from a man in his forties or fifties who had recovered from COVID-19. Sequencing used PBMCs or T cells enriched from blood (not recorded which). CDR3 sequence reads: CASRSGQGMNTEAFF. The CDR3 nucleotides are TGTGCCAGCAGGTCGGGACAGGGGATGAACACTGAAGCTTTCTTT.